In this sample, the clone carrying this TCR beta chain turned up once. The assay was immunoSEQ multiplex PCR, and TCRdb's table has in-frame clones only and misses some. The table lists more than 250,000 clones, about 87% of them singletons, with approximately 9% in the top ten. The data stem from a study of blood T cell repertoires in COVID-19. CDR3 length: 16 residues. Trimming took 6 bases from V and 2 from J, leaving 17 bases between them. Germline V gene data show CDR1 as MNHEY and CDR2 as SMNVEV (reference sequence). The V gene is TRBV27, the J gene TRBJ1-3, with D possibly TRBD1 on 5 matching bases. This sequence was found in a human donor in a cohort sampled during active COVID-19. Sequenced: peripheral blood. The CDR3: CASSSTGGGPGNTIYF. The CDR3 DNA sequence: TGTGCCAGCAGCTCGACGGGGGGGGGACCTGGAAACACCATATATTTT.